A single T cell receptor beta chain is shown here with its context. As yet, its antigen is unknown. The data originate from a study of CD8+CD57+ T cells in acquired aplastic anemia. General observations from the study: Overlapping CD8+ CDR3 repertoires of patients and controls contained nearly 30 shared sequences.

The template for TCR beta VDJ and CDR3 sequence profiling was genomic DNA. Each CDR3 protein gets one entry after TCRdb re-called the reads with MiXCR. The repertoire holds roughly 500,000 distinct CDR3 sequences, with about a third as singletons. This CDR3 is built from 13 residues. Per the germline V gene, CDR1 is MGHDK and CDR2 is SYGVNS. Trimming shortened V by 5 bases and J by 10 bases, and 12 bases separated the two germline ends. Sequencing was done on patients that had shown CD8+CD57+ cell expansion by flow cytometry. Patient blood was sampled before any therapy had been received. The clonotype originates from a human donor with aplastic anemia. This chain links TRBV25-1 with TRBJ1-6, with a possible D match to TRBD1 (6 bases). The sample comprised sorted CD4+, CD8+, or CD8+CD57+ T cells (not recorded which) from PBMCs. Here the CDR3 reads CASSLQGQSPLHF. The CDR3 nucleotides read TGTGCCAGCAGTCTCCAGGGGCAATCACCCCTCCACTTT.